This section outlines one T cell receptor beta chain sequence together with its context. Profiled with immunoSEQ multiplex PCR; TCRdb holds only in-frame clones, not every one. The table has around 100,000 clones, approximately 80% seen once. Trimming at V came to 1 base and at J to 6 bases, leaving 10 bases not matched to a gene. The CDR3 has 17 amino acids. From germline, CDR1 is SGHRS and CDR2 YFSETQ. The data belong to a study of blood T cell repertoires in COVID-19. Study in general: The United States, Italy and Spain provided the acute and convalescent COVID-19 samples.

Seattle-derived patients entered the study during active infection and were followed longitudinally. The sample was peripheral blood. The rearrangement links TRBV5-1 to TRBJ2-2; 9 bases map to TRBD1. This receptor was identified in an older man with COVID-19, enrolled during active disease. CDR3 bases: TGCGCCAGCAGCTTGAGCACAGGGGGCCGTGGGGCCGGGGAGCTGTTTTTT. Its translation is CASSLSTGGRGAGELFF.